This T cell receptor (beta chain) is drawn from a study of blood T cell repertoires in COVID-19. Overall study: Nucleic acid was either cDNA or gDNA, and it came from T cells, B-cell-depleted T cells, or PBMCs.

The V and J ends lost 0 bases and 6 bases, in that order; junction bases with no gene match: 11. Germline CDR1 reads SGDLS; CDR2 reads YYNGEE. The CDR3 runs to 17 residues. The age range of participants was about 18 to 95 years, with residence in approximately 25 US areas. This table comes from immunoSEQ multiplex PCR, and its TCRdb copy is limited to in-frame clones, with some not included. The sample carries over 110,000 clones, less than 90% recorded once. This chain uses TRBV9 with TRBJ2-2; 7 bases are a match to TRBD2. The sequenced material came from PBMCs or T cells enriched from blood (not recorded which). This TCR was recovered from a man between 40 and 49 years old with acute COVID-19. The DNA of the CDR3 is TGTGCCAGCAGCGTAGCGGGAGCGGGGTCCCACGCCGGGGAGCTGTTTTTT. It encodes CASSVAGAGSHAGELFF.